Shown below are 8 T cell receptor beta chains from a single sample sequenced in a study of blood T cell repertoires in COVID-19. The repertoire was sequenced with immunoSEQ multiplex PCR; TCRdb's copy has only in-frame clones and lacks some. Of tens of thousands of clones listed, 83% were seen once; the top ten hold about 29%. The source material was peripheral blood. These receptors all come from a woman of 80 years or more with acute or convalescent COVID-19.

This clone was seen more than once but under ten times. The rearrangement links TRBV5-5 to TRBJ2-7; no clear D gene. Trimming took 2 bases from V and 1 from J, leaving 7 bases between them. The germline V gene encodes CDR1 SGHKS and CDR2 YYEKEE (reference sequence). The CDR3 has 13 residues. The CDR3 is CASSFGDSYEQYF. In DNA, the CDR3 is TGTGCCAGCAGCTTCGGAGATTCCTACGAGCAGTACTTC. The whole variable domain, remainder taken from reference TRBV5-5 and TRBJ2-7, is DAGVTQSPTHLIKTRGQQVTLRCSPISGHKSVSWYQQVLGQGPQFIFQYYEKEERGRGNFPDRFSARQFPNYSSELNVNALLLGDSALYLCASSFGDSYEQYFGPGTRLTVT.

V and J are TRBV24-1 and TRBJ2-4; 8 nucleotides agree with TRBD1. Germline CDR1 and CDR2: KGHDR and SFDVKD. The junction had 7 bases not matched to a gene; V was cut back by 11 bases and J by 5 bases. The CDR3 spans 13 residues. The CDR3 DNA sequence: TGTGCCATTTCCAGGGGGCGAGAAAACATTCAGTACTTC. Residues: CAISRGRENIQYF.

The gene calls are TRBV7-2 and TRBJ2-2; possibly TRBD2 for D (7 bases). CDR1 and CDR2 (germline): SGHTA, FQGNSA. This CDR3 contains 14 residues. Trimming shortened V by 6 bases and J by 1 base, and 9 bases separated the two germline ends. The CDR3 region has the DNA TGTGCCAGCAGGGGAGGGGGGAACACCGGGGAGCTGTTTTTT. Translating it yields CASRGGGNTGELFF.

This chain links TRBV10-1 with TRBJ2-3, with 7 bases aligning to TRBD2. This CDR3 is 12 amino acids long. From germline, CDR1 is WNHNN and CDR2 SYGVQD (reference sequence). V lost 5 bases to trimming and J lost 5 bases; unmatched junction nucleotides: 1. CDR3 nucleotides: TGCGCCAGCAGTCCTAGCGGAGATACGCAGTATTTT. It encodes CASSPSGDTQYF.

The chain employs TRBV28 and TRBJ2-7; D not certain. The CDR3 runs 12 residues. The germline gives CDR1 MDHEN, CDR2 SYDVKM. V was trimmed by 7 bases and J by 0 bases, leaving 7 bases between them. CDR3 nucleotides: TGTGCCAGCACCTCCCGCTCCTACGAGCAGTACTTC. Amino acids: CASTSRSYEQYF. The full variable domain, with the rest looked up from reference TRBV28 and TRBJ2-7, is DVKVTQSSRYLVKRTGEKVFLECVQDMDHENMFWYRQDPGLGLRLIYFSYDVKMKEKGDIPEGYSVSREKKERFSLILESASTNQTSMYLCASTSRSYEQYFGPGTRLTVT.

This rearrangement joins TRBV18 to TRBJ1-5; 10 bases are shared with TRBD1. The V segment lost 6 bases and the J segment 6 bases; nucleotides outside the gene matches: 8. Per the germline V gene, CDR1 is KGHSH and CDR2 is LQKENI. The CDR3 consists of 15 residues. The CDR3 region is CASSLQTGGGQPQHF. CDR3 sequence (DNA): TGTGCCAGCTCGTTACAGACAGGGGGCGGTCAGCCCCAGCATTTT.

This chain connects TRBV5-1 to TRBJ2-5; no definite D call. V lost 2 bases and J lost 1, with 6 bases in between. This CDR3 comprises 13 residues. CDR1 SGHRS and CDR2 YFSETQ come from the germline V gene. CDR3 in DNA: TGCGCCAGCAGCTTACAGTTCCAAGAGACCCAGTACTTC. Its translation is CASSLQFQETQYF.

The V call is TRBV28, the J call TRBJ1-1; no definite D call. Germline V gene lookup returns CDR1 MDHEN and CDR2 SYDVKM. The CDR3 extends over 14 amino acids. Between the trimmed V and J ends, which lost 6 bases and 5 bases, there was a span of 16 bases. CDR3 in amino acids: CASSPQRFWTEAFF. Written as DNA, the CDR3 is TGTGCCAGCAGCCCTCAGAGGTTTTGGACTGAAGCTTTCTTT.